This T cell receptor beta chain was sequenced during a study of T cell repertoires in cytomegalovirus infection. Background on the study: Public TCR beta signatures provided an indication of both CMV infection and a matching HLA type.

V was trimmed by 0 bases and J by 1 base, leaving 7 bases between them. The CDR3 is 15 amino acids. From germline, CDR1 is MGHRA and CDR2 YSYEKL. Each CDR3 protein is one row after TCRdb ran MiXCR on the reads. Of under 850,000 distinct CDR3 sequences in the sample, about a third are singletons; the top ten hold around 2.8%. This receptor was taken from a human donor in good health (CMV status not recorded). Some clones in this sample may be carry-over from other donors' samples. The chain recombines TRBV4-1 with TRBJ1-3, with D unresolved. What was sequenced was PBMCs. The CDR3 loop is CASSQDRYSGNTIYF. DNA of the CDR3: TGCGCCAGCAGCCAAGATCGGTATTCTGGAAACACCATATATTTT.